This entry lists 30 T cell receptor beta chains sequenced from one sample in a study of human T cells and chemical hapten exposure. TCRdb re-derived calls from the RACE reads in MiXCR, one entry per CDR3 protein. The sample comprises 300,000 to 350,000 distinct CDR3 sequences, approximately 6.3% of which are singletons, and around 8.4% rests with the top ten. Regarding time point: patch test 1, 2 weeks after DPC sensitization. Indicated treatment: therapeutic diphenylcyclopropenone sensitization with weekly scalp DPC. The sequenced sample was whole blood, obtained in connection with sensitization to the hapten diphenylcyclopropenone (DPC). The receptors stem from a woman between 18 and 29 years old with alopecia areata. Some clones in this sample may be carry-over from other donors' samples.

A few counts support this clonotype. The chain is built from TRBV9 and TRBJ2-3, with a tentative D call TRBD2 (7 bases). Germline CDR1 reads SGDLS; CDR2 reads YYNGEE. This CDR3 spans 17 amino acids. V was shortened by 4 bases and J by 2 bases, with 20 bases between the two germline ends. In nucleotides, the CDR3 is TGTGCCAGCAGCTCCCACGGGGGCGGGGGATCCACAGATACGCAGTATTTT. Amino acid sequence: CASSSHGGGGSTDTQYF.

The chain carries TRBV29-1 and TRBJ2-1, with 9 bases identical to TRBD2. J was trimmed by 6 bases and V by 3 bases; bases with no gene match: 3. Looked up from germline, CDR1 is SQVTM and CDR2 is ANQGSEA. The length of the CDR3 is 13 residues. CDR3 bases: TGCAGCGTTGAGGGGACTAGCAGCAATGAGCAGTTCTTC. Translating gives CSVEGTSSNEQFF.

The V and J genes are TRBV7-9 and TRBJ1-5, with D hard to call. V dropped 5 bases and J dropped 1 base, with 6 bases sitting between them. This CDR3 has 13 residues. Germline-derived CDR1 and CDR2 are SEHNR and FQNEAQ (reference sequence). CDR3: CASSHNSNQPQHF. In nucleotides, the CDR3 is TGTGCCAGCAGCCACAACAGCAATCAGCCCCAGCATTTT.

This chain connects TRBV2 to TRBJ2-3; 7 bases agree with TRBD2. Germline V gene sequence: CDR1 SNHLY, CDR2 FYNNEI. Unmatched junction bases numbered 13, after V lost 6 bases and J lost 1 base. The CDR3 is 17 residues long. CDR3 in amino acids: CASSPPPSSGRTDTQYF. The CDR3 bases are TGTGCCAGCAGCCCCCCTCCCTCTAGCGGACGCACAGATACGCAGTATTTT.

The chain has TRBV12-3 or TRBV12-4 and TRBJ1-4; no definite D call. The V end was cut by 7 bases, the J end by 7 bases, with 31 bases between. The CDR3 has 19 residues. CDR3 in DNA: TGTGCCAGCACCAGCCCTAGACTTTATGAGAGGGTAGCGAGTGAAAAACTGTTTTTT. It codes for CASTSPRLYERVASEKLFF.

The CDR3 sequence: CASSLGQGSHTF. CDR3 DNA: TGTGCCAGCAGCTTAGGACAGGGAAGTCACACCTTC. The V and J genes are TRBV7-2 and TRBJ1-2; 7 bases line up with TRBD1. CDR1 and CDR2 from the germline V gene are SGHTA and FQGNSA. The CDR3 totals 12 residues. V shed 1 base, J shed 12 bases, and the junction held 5 bases outside the gene matches.

V is TRBV4-3 and J is TRBJ2-6; D remains ambiguous. The CDR3 consists of 17 residues. V lost 0 bases and J lost 0, with 9 bases in between. Germline V gene lookup returns CDR1 LGHNA and CDR2 YSLEER. The CDR3 DNA reads TGCGCCAGCAGCCAAGAGGGGTCACTCTCTGGGGCCAACGTCCTGACTTTC. Residues: CASSQEGSLSGANVLTF.

This clonotype was recorded at least ten times. The rearrangement links TRBV7-9 to TRBJ2-5, with D possibly called TRBD1 or TRBD2 (7 bases each). The V gene lost 3 bases and the J gene lost 1 base, with 18 bases spanning the gap. The CDR3 runs to 17 residues. Germline V lookup: CDR1 SEHNR, CDR2 FQNEAQ (reference sequence). This CDR3 is CASSFSAGGALQETQYF. DNA of the CDR3: TGTGCCAGCAGCTTTTCGGCAGGGGGGGCCCTCCAAGAGACCCAGTACTTC.

J is TRBJ2-7 and V is TRBV5-1; 9 bases map to TRBD1. V shed 4 bases and J 1 base; nucleotides not matched to a gene: 21. CDR1 SGHRS and CDR2 YFSETQ come from the germline V gene. The CDR3 sequence is 20 residues long. The CDR3 reads CASSDGLPRAGTGFSYEQYF. In DNA form, the CDR3 reads TGCGCCAGCAGCGACGGCTTGCCCCGAGCCGGGACAGGGTTTTCCTACGAGCAGTACTTC.

This clonotype has just a few counts. The gene calls are TRBV7-2 and TRBJ1-5; tentative D call: TRBD1 (5 bases). Deletions cut 4 bases from V and 7 bases from J, with 17 bases between. Germline V gene data show CDR1 as SGHTA and CDR2 as FQGNSA. This CDR3 spans 15 amino acids. CDR3 in DNA: TGTGCCAGCAGCTCCCGACAAGGGGAGGAACAGCCCCAGCATTTT. Amino acids: CASSSRQGEEQPQHF.

The V and J genes are TRBV12-3 or TRBV12-4 and TRBJ2-7, with TRBD1 matching over 9 bases. The V and J ends lost 5 bases and 3 bases, in that order; junction bases with no gene match: 11. This CDR3 spans 16 amino acids. The CDR3 DNA follows: TGTGCCAGCAGTCCAAGACAGGGGGACTTTTTCTACGAGCAGTACTTC. Translation gives CASSPRQGDFFYEQYF.

The chain uses TRBV5-5 and TRBJ2-1; no clear D gene. Germline-derived CDR1 and CDR2 are SGHKS and YYEKEE (reference sequence). The V end was cut by 4 bases, the J end by 4 bases, with 21 bases between. This CDR3 has 17 residues. CDR3 sequence reads: CASSMGGVPREYNEQFF. CDR3 coding DNA: TGTGCCAGCAGCATGGGTGGAGTGCCCCGAGAATACAATGAGCAGTTCTTC.

The chain combines TRBV20-1 with TRBJ2-3; TRBD2 might be the D (5 bases). Germline CDR1 DFQATT, CDR2 SNEGSKA (reference sequence). The CDR3 is made up of 14 amino acids. V lost 0 bases, J lost 1 base, and 8 bases lay in between. CDR3 sequence (DNA): TGCAGTGCTAGAGATGGGAGAGGCACAGATACGCAGTATTTT. Amino acid sequence: CSARDGRGTDTQYF.

This clonotype was counted between two and nine times. V gene TRBV7-2 combines with J gene TRBJ2-7; D not resolved. The CDR3 contains 15 residues. Trimming removed 3 bases at V and 7 bases at J, with 19 bases between. Germline V gene lookup returns CDR1 SGHTA and CDR2 FQGNSA. The CDR3 protein is CASSFQPSGLGEQYF. CDR3 DNA sequence: TGTGCCAGCAGCTTCCAACCCTCCGGGCTTGGGGAGCAGTACTTC.

This clonotype came up a few times. The chain links TRBV2 to TRBJ2-3, with 11 nucleotides matching TRBD2. The trim removed 5 bases at V and 4 bases at J, leaving 11 bases unmatched. Germline V gives CDR1 SNHLY, CDR2 FYNNEI. CDR3 length equals 17 residues. CDR3 loop: CASSFFSGGAGADTQYF. CDR3 nucleotide sequence: TGTGCCAGCAGTTTTTTTAGCGGGGGGGCCGGTGCAGATACGCAGTATTTT.

The sample holds many counts of this clonotype. V is TRBV5-1 and J is TRBJ1-1; tentatively, D is TRBD1 (6 bases). The germline CDR1 and CDR2 sequences are SGHRS and YFSETQ. The ends were cut back, 4 bases at V and 5 bases at J, with 15 bases in the middle. The CDR3 extends over 14 amino acids. The CDR3 coding sequence is TGCGCCAGCAGCGGCGGGGACACTAGGACTGAAGCTTTCTTT. The encoded protein is CASSGGDTRTEAFF.

This clonotype has more than one count but fewer than ten. The rearrangement joins TRBV4-3 to TRBJ2-1; TRBD2 matches at 9 bases. Germline V CDR1 and CDR2: LGHNA, YSLEER. V shed 2 bases and J 8 bases; nucleotides not matched to a gene: 16. There are 18 residues in the CDR3. The CDR3 region is CASSQSVGRGGLVDEQFF. CDR3 DNA sequence: TGCGCCAGCAGCCAATCTGTCGGGCGGGGGGGCCTGGTTGATGAGCAGTTCTTC.

This clonotype was seen more than once but under ten times. The V and J genes are TRBV15 and TRBJ2-6; the D call may be TRBD1 or TRBD2 (5 bases each). The V end lost 0 bases, the J end lost 6 bases, and 12 bases lay between the germline ends. The V gene's germline CDR1 is LNHNV and CDR2 YYDKDF (reference sequence). The CDR3 has 16 residues. The CDR3 reads CATSRDPGTSANVLTF. Written as DNA, the CDR3 is TGTGCCACCAGCAGAGACCCCGGGACCTCGGCCAACGTCCTGACTTTC.

This clonotype was detected a few times. The gene calls are TRBV4-3 and TRBJ2-2, with a weak D call TRBD2 (5 bases). Between the trimmed V and J ends, which lost 8 bases and 4 bases, there was a span of 23 bases. Per the germline V gene, CDR1 is LGHNA and CDR2 is YSLEER. The CDR3 is 17 residues long. The CDR3 DNA reads TGCGCCAGCGATCTACTACACTCCCAGCGGATCACCGGGGAGCTGTTTTTT. Amino acid sequence: CASDLLHSQRITGELFF.

The table lists this clonotype with many counts. The rearrangement uses TRBV4-1 and TRBJ1-4; TRBD1 matches at 7 bases. The CDR3 length is 14 residues. CDR1 MGHRA and CDR2 YSYEKL come from the germline V gene. J lost 4 bases, V lost 4 bases, and 3 bases had no gene match. The CDR3 protein is CASSPGQDNEKLFF. The CDR3 region has the DNA TGCGCCAGCAGCCCTGGACAGGATAATGAAAAACTGTTTTTT.

The chain uses TRBV29-1 and TRBJ2-3, with 10 positions matching TRBD2. The V gene end was trimmed by 6 bases and the J gene end by 1 base; junction bases not matched to a gene: 4. The CDR3 is 14 amino acids. Germline V gene data show CDR1 as SQVTM and CDR2 as ANQGSEA. DNA for the CDR3: TGCAGCGTAGCCGGGACTAGCGGCACAGATACGCAGTATTTT. It translates to CSVAGTSGTDTQYF.

This clonotype is labeled large. This rearrangement joins TRBV13 to TRBJ2-5, with D hard to call. Germline V lookup: CDR1 PRHDT, CDR2 FYEKMQ (reference sequence). V lost 5 bases and J lost 0, with 10 bases in between. CDR3 length: 14 residues. CDR3 in DNA: TGTGCCAGCAGCCCAAAGCAGGACCAAGAGACCCAGTACTTC. Protein product: CASSPKQDQETQYF.

The table lists this clonotype with a few counts. The rearrangement uses TRBV4-2 and TRBJ1-5, with D tentatively TRBD1 (5 bases). With 4 bases removed from V and 4 bases from J, the gap between germline ends came to 11 bases. Per the germline V gene, CDR1 is LGHNA and CDR2 is YNFKEQ. The CDR3 covers 14 residues. The CDR3 bases are TGTGCCAGCAGCCTCTGGGACGTTAATCAGCCCCAGCATTTT. It yields the protein CASSLWDVNQPQHF.

There are many counts of this clonotype. The rearrangement links TRBV24-1 to TRBJ2-3; D remains ambiguous. V lost 4 bases and J lost 4, with 11 bases in between. The CDR3 spans 14 residues. CDR1 is KGHDR, CDR2 SFDVKD, per germline. Here the CDR3 DNA reads TGTGCCACCAGTGAGGGAATGGGCGCAGATACGCAGTATTTT. It specifies CATSEGMGADTQYF.

This clonotype appeared a few times. The chain uses TRBV29-1 and TRBJ1-4, with D perhaps TRBD1 (5 bases). The CDR3 covers 14 residues. The V end lost 6 bases, the J end lost 7 bases, and 18 bases lay between the germline ends. Germline V lookup: CDR1 SQVTM, CDR2 ANQGSEA. CDR3 sequence: CSVGGSGPGEKLFF. CDR3 DNA sequence: TGCAGCGTCGGAGGGTCAGGGCCTGGTGAAAAACTGTTTTTT.

This clonotype was counted at least ten times. The chain employs TRBV6-5 and TRBJ2-7, with TRBD1 matching over 10 bases. Germline V gives CDR1 MNHEY, CDR2 SVGAGI. V shed 0 bases, J shed 3 bases, and the junction held 2 bases outside the gene matches. This CDR3 region has 15 residues. The CDR3 protein is CASSYSGQGFYEQYF. CDR3 DNA: TGTGCCAGCAGTTACTCGGGACAGGGGTTCTACGAGCAGTACTTC.

CDR3 nucleotides: TGTGCCAGCAGTGAAGCTACAGCTTTCTTT. Protein product: CASSEATAFF. V gene TRBV2 combines with J gene TRBJ1-1; no firm D call. Trimming took off 0 bases at V and 10 bases at J, with 3 bases between the two ends. Germline V CDR1 and CDR2: SNHLY, FYNNEI. The CDR3 is 10 amino acids. Full variable domain (rest looked up from reference TRBV2 and TRBJ1-1): EPEVTQTPSHQVTQMGQEVILRCVPISNHLYFYWYRQILGQKVEFLVSFYNNEISEKSEIFDDQFSVERPDGSNFTLKIRSTKLEDSAMYFCASSEATAFFGQGTRLTVV.

This clonotype was counted many times. The chain is built from TRBV20-1 and TRBJ2-3; TRBD1 agrees at 8 bases. The germline V gene has CDR1 DFQATT and CDR2 SNEGSKA (reference sequence). The CDR3 runs 13 residues. V shed 5 bases and J 1 base; nucleotides not matched to a gene: 2. The CDR3 protein is CSAEGQGTDTQYF. CDR3 sequence (DNA): TGCAGTGCTGAGGGACAGGGCACAGATACGCAGTATTTT.

This clonotype was seen a handful of times. V and J are TRBV20-1 and TRBJ2-2, with D perhaps matching TRBD2 (6 bases). This CDR3 contains 13 residues. V dropped 7 bases and J dropped 7 bases, with 16 bases sitting between them. CDR1 and CDR2 (germline): DFQATT, SNEGSKA (reference sequence). The CDR3 is CSVLLPGSGELFF. CDR3 nucleotide sequence: TGCAGTGTTTTACTTCCCGGGAGCGGGGAGCTGTTTTTT.

At least ten counts were recorded for this clonotype. The chain joins TRBV7-2 to TRBJ2-1; D is undetermined. The germline CDR1 and CDR2 sequences are SGHTA and FQGNSA. Trimming left V 8 bases short and J 5 bases short, with 4 bases between. The CDR3 contains 10 residues. This CDR3 is CASGNNEQFF. In nucleotides, the CDR3 is TGTGCCAGCGGGAACAATGAGCAGTTCTTC.